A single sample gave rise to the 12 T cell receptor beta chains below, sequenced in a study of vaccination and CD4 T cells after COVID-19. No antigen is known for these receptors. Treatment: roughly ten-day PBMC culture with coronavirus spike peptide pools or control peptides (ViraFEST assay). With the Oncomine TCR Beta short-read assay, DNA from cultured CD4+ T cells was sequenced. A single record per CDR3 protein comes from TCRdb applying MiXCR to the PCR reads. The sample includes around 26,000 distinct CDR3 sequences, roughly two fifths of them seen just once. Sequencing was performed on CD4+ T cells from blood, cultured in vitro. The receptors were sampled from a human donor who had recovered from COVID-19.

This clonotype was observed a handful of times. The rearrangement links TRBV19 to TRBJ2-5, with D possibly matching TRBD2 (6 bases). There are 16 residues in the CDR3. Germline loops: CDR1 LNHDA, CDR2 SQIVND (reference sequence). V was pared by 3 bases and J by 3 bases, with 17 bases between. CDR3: CASSIRGAGPKETQYF. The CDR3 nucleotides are TGTGCCAGTAGTATCCGCGGCGCGGGGCCCAAAGAGACCCAGTACTTC.

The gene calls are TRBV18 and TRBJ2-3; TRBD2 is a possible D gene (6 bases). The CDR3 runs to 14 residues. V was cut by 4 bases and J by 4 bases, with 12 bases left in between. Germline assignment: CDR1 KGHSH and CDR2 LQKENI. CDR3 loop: CASSRGLPPDTQYF. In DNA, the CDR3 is TGTGCCAGCTCACGGGGACTCCCCCCAGATACGCAGTATTTT.

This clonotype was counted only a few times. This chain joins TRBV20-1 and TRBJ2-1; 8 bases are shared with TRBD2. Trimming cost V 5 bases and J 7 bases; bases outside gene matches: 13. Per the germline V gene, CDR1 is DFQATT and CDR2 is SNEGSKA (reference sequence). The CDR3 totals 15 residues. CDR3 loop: CSAADLAGRRNEQFF. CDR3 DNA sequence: TGCAGTGCTGCCGACTTAGCGGGGAGGCGGAATGAGCAGTTCTTC.

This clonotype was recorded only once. The CDR3 region has the DNA TGTGCCAGCAGTGTGGCTAGCGGGAGAGGAGAGCAGTACTTC. Amino acids: CASSVASGRGEQYF. The J gene is TRBJ2-7, the V gene TRBV2; 10 bases are a match to TRBD2. Germline values: CDR1 SNHLY, CDR2 FYNNEI. CDR3 size: 14 residues. V trimming: 4 bases; J trimming: 7 bases; junction bases outside the gene matches: 7.

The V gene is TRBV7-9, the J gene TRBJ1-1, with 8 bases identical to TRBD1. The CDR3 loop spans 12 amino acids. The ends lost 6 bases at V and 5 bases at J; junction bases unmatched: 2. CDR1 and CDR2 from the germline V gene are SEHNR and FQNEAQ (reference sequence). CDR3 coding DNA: TGTGCCAGCAGGAGGGACAGGACTGAAGCTTTCTTT. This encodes CASRRDRTEAFF.

CDR3 residues: CASSSAGVADTQYF. The CDR3 bases are TGTGCCAGCAGCTCTGCGGGAGTGGCAGATACGCAGTATTTT. This chain links TRBV28 with TRBJ2-3, with 7 bases fitting TRBD2. The V and J ends lost 6 bases and 4 bases, in that order; junction bases with no gene match: 7. Germline assignment: CDR1 MDHEN and CDR2 SYDVKM. This CDR3 comprises 14 residues.

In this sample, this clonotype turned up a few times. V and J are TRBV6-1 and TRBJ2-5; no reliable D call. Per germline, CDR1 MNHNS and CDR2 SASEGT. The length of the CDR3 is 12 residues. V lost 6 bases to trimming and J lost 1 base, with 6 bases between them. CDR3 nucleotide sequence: TGTGCCAGCAGAGAGTTCCAAGAGACCCAGTACTTC. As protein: CASREFQETQYF.

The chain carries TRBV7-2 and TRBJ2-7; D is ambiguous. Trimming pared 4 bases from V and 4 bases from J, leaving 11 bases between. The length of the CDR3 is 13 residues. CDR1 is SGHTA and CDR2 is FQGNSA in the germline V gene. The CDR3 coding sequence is TGTGCCAGCAGCTCCCGAGCAGCTTACGAGCAGTACTTC. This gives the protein CASSSRAAYEQYF.

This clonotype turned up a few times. The CDR3 protein is CASREQGDSNSSPLHF. The CDR3 region has the DNA TGTGCCAGCAGAGAACAGGGGGATTCTAACAGTTCACCCCTCCACTTT. The chain links TRBV6-1 to TRBJ1-6; TRBD1 agrees at 8 bases. Trimming removed 6 bases from V and 9 bases from J; junction bases left unmatched: 13. CDR1 and CDR2 from the germline V gene are MNHNS and SASEGT. The CDR3 loop spans 16 amino acids.

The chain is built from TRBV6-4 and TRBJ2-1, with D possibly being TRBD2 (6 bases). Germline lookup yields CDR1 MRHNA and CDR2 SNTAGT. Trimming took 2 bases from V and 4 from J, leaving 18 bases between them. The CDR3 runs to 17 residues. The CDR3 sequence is CASSDRGTGDRYNEQFF. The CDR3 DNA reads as TGTGCCAGCAGTGACAGGGGTACGGGAGACCGGTACAATGAGCAGTTCTTC.

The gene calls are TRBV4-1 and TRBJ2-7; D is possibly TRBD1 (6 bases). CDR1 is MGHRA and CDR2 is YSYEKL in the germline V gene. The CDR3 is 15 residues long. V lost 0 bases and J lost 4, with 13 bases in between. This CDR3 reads CASSQDPNRVYEQYF. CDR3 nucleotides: TGCGCCAGCAGCCAAGATCCGAACAGGGTGTACGAGCAGTACTTC.

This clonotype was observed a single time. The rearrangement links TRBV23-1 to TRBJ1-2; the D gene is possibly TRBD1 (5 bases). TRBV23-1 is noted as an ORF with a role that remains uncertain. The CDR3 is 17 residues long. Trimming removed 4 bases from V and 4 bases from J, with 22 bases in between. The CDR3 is CASSLPGPGRKFYGYTF. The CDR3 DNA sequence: TGCGCCAGCAGTCTTCCGGGTCCGGGGCGAAAATTCTATGGCTACACCTTC.